Below, 25 T cell receptor beta chains from the same sample are listed, as sequenced in a study of cytomegalovirus exposure and HLA in healthy donors. The PCR used 60 Vbeta and 13 Jbeta primers. Produced via immunoSEQ multiplex PCR; TCRdb's table is partial and in-frame only. In the table there are some 110,000 clones, just under 80% of which are singletons. The sample was PBMCs. Source of these receptors: a man aged 25-40 years in good health and CMV-seronegative.

The chain employs TRBV7-8 and TRBJ2-6; 7 nucleotides match TRBD2. CDR1 is SGHVS, CDR2 FQNEAQ, per germline. The CDR3 has 18 amino acids. V trimming: 1 base; J trimming: 0 bases; junction bases outside the gene matches: 6. CDR3 sequence (DNA): TGTGCCAGCAGCTTAGGAGCGGGGACCCTCTCTGGGGCCAACGTCCTGACTTTC. It encodes CASSLGAGTLSGANVLTF. The complete variable domain, with remaining parts taken from reference TRBV7-8 and TRBJ2-6, reads GAGVSQSPRYKVAKRGQDVALRCDPISGHVSLFWYQQALGQGPEFLTYFQNEAQLDKSGLPSDRFFAERPEGSVSTLKIQRTQQEDSAVYLCASSLGAGTLSGANVLTFGAGSRLTVL.

This clone was detected only a few times. The genes are TRBV10-1 and TRBJ2-7, with D possibly matching TRBD2 (6 bases). CDR1 is WNHNN, CDR2 SYGVQD, per germline (reference sequence). The CDR3 is 14 amino acids. V was trimmed by 4 bases and J by 2 bases, leaving 12 bases between them. The CDR3: CASSGGDRAYEQYF. The CDR3 DNA reads as TGCGCCAGCAGTGGGGGGGACCGCGCCTACGAGCAGTACTTC.

This chain connects TRBV18 to TRBJ2-5, with D perhaps TRBD2 (6 bases). Trimming shortened V by 3 bases and J by 2 bases, and 13 bases separated the two germline ends. CDR1 and CDR2 from the germline V gene are KGHSH and LQKENI. The CDR3 consists of 15 residues. CDR3 loop: CASSPQGGGQETQYF. The CDR3 nucleotides are TGTGCCAGCTCACCTCAGGGAGGAGGGCAAGAGACCCAGTACTTC.

This clone was seen only a few times. This chain uses TRBV19 with TRBJ1-1, with D perhaps matching TRBD1 (5 bases). This CDR3 region has 13 residues. V gave up 4 bases and J gave up 4 bases, with 10 bases separating them. Per the germline V gene, CDR1 is LNHDA and CDR2 is SQIVND (reference sequence). The CDR3 here is CASSNWGSTEAFF. CDR3 coding DNA: TGTGCCAGTAGTAATTGGGGCTCCACTGAAGCTTTCTTT.

The chain recombines TRBV18 with TRBJ1-1; 8 bases fit TRBD1. V lost 3 bases to trimming and J lost 8 bases; unmatched junction nucleotides: 8. The CDR3 runs to 14 residues. CDR1 KGHSH and CDR2 LQKENI come from the germline V gene. Here the CDR3 reads CASSPGQGLREAFF. For the CDR3, the DNA is TGTGCCAGCTCACCTGGACAGGGTCTGAGGGAAGCTTTCTTT.

V usage is TRBV11-2 and J usage is TRBJ2-3; 10 positions agree with TRBD2. This CDR3 is built from 18 residues. Germline-derived CDR1 and CDR2 are SGHAT and FQNNGV. J gave up 5 bases and V 2 bases, and 13 bases lay outside the gene matches. CDR3 residues: CASSLKSPLAGRGDTQYF. The DNA of the CDR3 is TGTGCCAGCAGCTTAAAATCCCCACTAGCGGGGAGGGGAGATACGCAGTATTTT. Together with reference TRBV11-2 and TRBJ2-3, the CDR3 gives the full variable domain: EAGVAQSPRYKIIEKRQSVAFWCNPISGHATLYWYQQILGQGPKLLIQFQNNGVVDDSQLPKDRFSAERLKGVDSTLKIQPAKLEDSAVYLCASSLKSPLAGRGDTQYFGPGTRLTVL.

The V gene is TRBV9, the J gene TRBJ2-7, with D hard to call. The CDR3 extends over 11 amino acids. Deletions cut 4 bases from V and 5 bases from J, with 7 bases between. Looked up from germline, CDR1 is SGDLS and CDR2 is YYNGEE. The CDR3 bases are TGTGCCAGCAGCTTAACACACGAGCAGTACTTC. This translates into CASSLTHEQYF.

This clone was recorded once. The chain combines TRBV4-3 with TRBJ1-2; 7 bases agree with TRBD1. The CDR3 covers 20 residues. Unmatched junction bases numbered 20, after V lost 0 bases and J lost 4 bases. CDR1 and CDR2 from the germline V gene are LGHNA and YSLEER. CDR3 amino acids: CASSQDPPGRGGGLLYGYTF. The CDR3 DNA follows: TGCGCCAGCAGCCAAGATCCTCCTGGCCGAGGGGGCGGCCTCCTCTATGGCTACACCTTC.

The V gene is TRBV15, the J gene TRBJ2-7, with a possible D match to TRBD2 (7 bases). Germline V lookup: CDR1 LNHNV, CDR2 YYDKDF (reference sequence). This CDR3 has 16 amino acids. V was trimmed by 1 base and J by 0 bases, leaving 13 bases between them. CDR3 loop: CATSRAGGRFSYEQYF. In DNA, the CDR3 is TGTGCCACCAGCAGAGCCGGGGGGCGCTTCTCCTACGAGCAGTACTTC.

About this clone: Within the sample, other DNA sequences also encode this same CDR3. This rearrangement joins TRBV29-1 to TRBJ2-7; possible D gene TRBD2, 6 bases. Trimming removed 4 bases at V and 4 bases at J, with 11 bases between. The germline gives CDR1 SQVTM, CDR2 ANQGSEA. CDR3 size: 12 residues. CDR3 bases: TGCAGCGTTGGGGGCGGGAATTACGAGCAGTACTTC. Its translation is CSVGGGNYEQYF.

This clone was recorded a few times. The rearrangement joins TRBV4-1 to TRBJ2-4; no clear D. Deletions cut 1 base from V and 5 bases from J, with 6 bases between. Germline V gene data show CDR1 as MGHRA and CDR2 as YSYEKL. This CDR3 is built from 13 residues. Here the CDR3 reads CASSQAPQNIQYF. DNA of the CDR3: TGCGCCAGCAGCCAAGCTCCTCAAAACATTCAGTACTTC.

V and J are TRBV18 and TRBJ1-1; D might be TRBD1 (5 bases). In germline, CDR1 is KGHSH, CDR2 LQKENI. The CDR3 sequence is 14 residues long. The V end lost 5 bases, the J end lost 2 bases, and 12 bases lay between the germline ends. The CDR3 DNA reads as TGTGCCAGCTCAAGCCAGGGACTCAACACTGAAGCTTTCTTT. Its protein product is CASSSQGLNTEAFF.

The chain links TRBV14 to TRBJ1-4; D not resolved. Trimming removed 2 bases from V and 8 bases from J, with 9 bases in between. Germline V gives CDR1 SGHDN, CDR2 FVKESK. The CDR3 has 13 residues. The CDR3 loop reads CASSQHGFEKLFF. The CDR3 coding sequence is TGTGCCAGCAGCCAACATGGCTTCGAAAAACTGTTTTTT.

V and J are TRBV6-1 and TRBJ2-2; 8 nucleotides agree with TRBD1. Looked up from germline, CDR1 is MNHNS and CDR2 is SASEGT. The trim removed 6 bases at V and 5 bases at J, leaving 2 bases unmatched. The CDR3 consists of 13 residues. CDR3 coding DNA: TGTGCCAGCAGGAGACAGGGGACCGGGGAGCTGTTTTTT. Protein: CASRRQGTGELFF.

The V gene is TRBV11-2, the J gene TRBJ2-7, with 9 bases fitting TRBD1. Germline loops: CDR1 SGHAT, CDR2 FQNNGV. Trimming at V came to 2 bases and at J to 1 base, leaving 15 bases not matched to a gene. There are 19 residues in the CDR3. The CDR3 spells CASSLPGQGLKGTSYEQYF. The CDR3, as DNA: TGTGCCAGCAGCTTACCGGGACAGGGCTTGAAGGGAACTTCCTACGAGCAGTACTTC.

Only a few counts were recorded for this clone. This rearrangement joins TRBV19 to TRBJ1-1; 11 bases are a match to TRBD1. The CDR3 is 15 amino acids. The V and J ends lost 10 bases and 2 bases, in that order; junction bases with no gene match: 9. Germline assignment: CDR1 LNHDA and CDR2 SQIVND (reference sequence). DNA of the CDR3: TGTGCCACCCGGACAGGGGGCGCGGGTAACACTGAAGCTTTCTTT. Translated, it gives CATRTGGAGNTEAFF.

The rearrangement uses TRBV6-5 and TRBJ2-7, with 7 bases lining up with TRBD1. Germline lookup yields CDR1 MNHEY and CDR2 SVGAGI. CDR3 length: 14 amino acids. The ends lost 4 bases at V and 6 bases at J; junction bases unmatched: 9. The CDR3 DNA follows: TGTGCCAGCAGTTCACAGGGGCTCAGGGGCGAGCAGTACTTC. Amino acid sequence: CASSSQGLRGEQYF.

This clone was counted once. This chain joins TRBV7-6 and TRBJ2-7; D perhaps matches TRBD1 (6 bases). The CDR3 is made up of 15 amino acids. V dropped 2 bases and J dropped 3 bases, with 14 bases sitting between them. The V gene's germline CDR1 is SGHVS and CDR2 FNYEAQ. DNA of the CDR3: TGTGCCAGCAGCTTATCTGGGGGCCGGCTCTACGAGCAGTACTTC. Translated: CASSLSGGRLYEQYF.

This chain joins TRBV6-6 and TRBJ2-2; no reliable D call. Per germline, CDR1 MNHNY and CDR2 SVGAGI (reference sequence). The CDR3 length is 12 residues. V gave up 6 bases and J gave up 3 bases, with 5 bases separating them. In nucleotides, the CDR3 is TGTGCCAGCAGCTTAGACACCGGGGAGCTGTTTTTT. Amino acid sequence: CASSLDTGELFF.

V gene TRBV7-6 combines with J gene TRBJ2-3, with D possibly matching TRBD2 (6 bases). Germline assignment: CDR1 SGHVS and CDR2 FNYEAQ. Trimming took off 1 base at V and 0 bases at J, with 14 bases between the two ends. The CDR3 is made up of 17 amino acids. The CDR3 bases are TGTGCCAGCAGCTTAGGGGTTAGCGGAGCTAGCACAGATACGCAGTATTTT. Translation gives CASSLGVSGASTDTQYF.

This clone was seen more than once but under ten times. J is TRBJ1-6 and V is TRBV18; TRBD1 agrees at 8 bases. The germline V gene encodes CDR1 KGHSH and CDR2 LQKENI. J gave up 17 bases and V 0 bases, and 6 bases lay outside the gene matches. The CDR3 has 13 residues. CDR3 sequence reads: CASSPPSTGEIHF. CDR3 DNA sequence: TGTGCCAGCTCACCACCGTCGACAGGGGAGATCCACTTT.

V and J are TRBV13 and TRBJ2-6, with a weak D call TRBD1 (5 bases). The CDR3 sequence is 19 residues long. Germline V CDR1 and CDR2: PRHDT, FYEKMQ (reference sequence). Trimming cost V 5 bases and J 0 bases, with 20 bases left between them. The chain's CDR3 is CASSPEYPTVSSGANVLTF. CDR3 sequence (DNA): TGTGCCAGCAGCCCCGAATACCCGACAGTCAGCTCTGGGGCCAACGTCCTGACTTTC.

This clone was counted between two and nine times. The chain joins TRBV27 to TRBJ1-2; D gene ambiguous. The CDR3 extends over 13 amino acids. Looked up from germline, CDR1 is MNHEY and CDR2 is SMNVEV (reference sequence). The ends were cut back, 2 bases at V and 2 bases at J, with 6 bases in the middle. CDR3 DNA: TGTGCCAGCAGTTTAAGCGAAAACTATGGCTACACCTTC. This gives the protein CASSLSENYGYTF.

The chain couples TRBV29-1 to TRBJ2-7; 7 positions agree with TRBD1. The trim removed 7 bases at V and 4 bases at J, leaving 10 bases unmatched. The germline CDR1 and CDR2 sequences are SQVTM and ANQGSEA. The CDR3 has 13 residues. CDR3 loop: CSGGAGTAYEQYF. The CDR3 coding sequence is TGCAGCGGAGGGGCCGGGACAGCTTACGAGCAGTACTTC.

The chain uses TRBV6-1 and TRBJ2-7; unclear D gene. Germline V gene lookup returns CDR1 MNHNS and CDR2 SASEGT. Trimming pared 3 bases from V and 6 bases from J, leaving 12 bases between. The CDR3 totals 13 residues. The CDR3 DNA reads as TGTGCCAGCAGTGACCGACATAAACTCGAGCAGTACTTC. This codes for CASSDRHKLEQYF.